This entry features one T cell receptor beta chain sequence. Antigen specificity is unknown. This sample is part of a study of regulatory dendritic cells for organ transplantation. Study-wide findings and caveats: Between individuals, the alloreactive memory CD8+ T cell pool differed considerably. Mature dendritic cells appeared to drive more memory CD8+ clonal expansion than regulatory ones.

TCRdb's table, derived via immunoSEQ multiplex PCR, lists solely in-frame clones and lacks some. The sample records approximately 12,000 clones, about 60% being singletons. Sorted T cells were CFSE-labeled and cultured 5 days with allogeneic regulatory or mature dendritic cells at 1:10. Naive CD45RA+ and memory CD45RO+ CD4+ or CD8+ T cells were FACS-sorted. The germline V gene encodes CDR1 LNHDA and CDR2 SQIVND (reference sequence). After removal of 6 bases from V and 1 base from J, the junction contained 2 bases not matched to a gene. The CDR3 totals 14 residues. V gene TRBV19 combines with J gene TRBJ2-3, with TRBD2 identical over 9 bases. Input material: naive CD8+ T cells from blood cultured with dendritic cells. The sample's subset: CD45RA+ naive T cells. This clonotype was sampled from a human donor in good health. Here the CDR3 reads CASRVAGGTDTQYF. The CDR3, as DNA: TGTGCCAGTAGGGTAGCGGGGGGCACAGATACGCAGTATTTT. The full variable domain, completed using reference TRBV19 and TRBJ2-3, is DGGITQSPKYLFRKEGQNVTLSCEQNLNHDAMYWYRQDPGQGLRLIYYSQIVNDFQKGDIAEGYSVSREKKESFPLTVTSAQKNPTAFYLCASRVAGGTDTQYFGPGTRLTVL.